Listed here are 28 T cell receptor beta chains from one sample, sequenced in a study of blood T cell repertoires in COVID-19. Generated by immunoSEQ multiplex PCR, the TCRdb table keeps only in-frame clones and is missing some. The sample consists of around 250,000 clones, nearly 90% of them appearing once. Sequenced material: peripheral blood. The origin of the receptors is a woman in her sixties or seventies with COVID-19, enrolled during active disease.

The genes are TRBV19 and TRBJ2-2; D may be TRBD1 (5 bases). Per the germline V gene, CDR1 is LNHDA and CDR2 is SQIVND (reference sequence). V lost 5 bases and J 1 base, leaving 8 bases between the germline ends. The length of the CDR3 is 14 residues. The chain's CDR3 is CASSFGQNTGELFF. DNA for the CDR3: TGTGCCAGTAGTTTTGGACAGAACACCGGGGAGCTGTTTTTT.

The table lists this clone with a count of one. The rearrangement uses TRBV13 and TRBJ1-2; the D gene is possibly TRBD1 (5 bases). This CDR3 has 13 residues. Trimming removed 1 base from V and 8 bases from J, with 11 bases in between. Germline CDR1 reads PRHDT; CDR2 reads FYEKMQ (reference sequence). CDR3 nucleotides: TGTGCCAGCAGCTTAGTCGGGGGTGGCGGCTACACCTTC. Translated: CASSLVGGGGYTF.

The rearrangement joins TRBV6-5 to TRBJ1-2; D gene uncertain. CDR1 is MNHEY and CDR2 is SVGAGI in the germline V gene. The V end was cut by 0 bases, the J end by 5 bases, with 10 bases between. The CDR3 runs 14 residues. The CDR3 DNA follows: TGTGCCAGCAGTTACTCAGGCAGGATTTATGGCTACACCTTC. Translating gives CASSYSGRIYGYTF.

The chain is built from TRBV14 and TRBJ2-7, with D maybe TRBD1 (5 bases). Trimming stripped 2 bases from V and 6 bases from J, with 11 bases between. The length of the CDR3 is 13 residues. CDR1 and CDR2 (germline): SGHDN, FVKESK. CDR3 bases: TGTGCCAGCAGCCAACAGGGCCTTGGCGAGCAGTACTTC. This translates into CASSQQGLGEQYF. The full variable domain, its missing parts supplied by reference TRBV14 and TRBJ2-7, is EAGVTQFPSHSVIEKGQTVTLRCDPISGHDNLYWYRRVMGKEIKFLLHFVKESKQDESGMPNNRFLAERTGGTYSTLKVQPAELEDSGVYFCASSQQGLGEQYFGPGTRLTVT.

This clone showed up just once. The chain is built from TRBV5-4 and TRBJ2-7; D might be TRBD2 (6 bases). The germline V gene encodes CDR1 SGHNT and CDR2 YYREEE (reference sequence). V shed 2 bases and J shed 6 bases, with 15 bases lying between them. This CDR3 contains 14 residues. CDR3 protein: CASSFSRGSSEQYF. Written as DNA, the CDR3 is TGTGCCAGCAGCTTTTCGCGGGGAAGCTCCGAGCAGTACTTC. The variable domain in full, with the rest retrieved from reference TRBV5-4 and TRBJ2-7, is ETGVTQSPTHLIKTRGQQVTLRCSSQSGHNTVSWYQQALGQGPQFIFQYYREEENGRGNFPPRFSGLQFPNYSSELNVNALELDDSALYLCASSFSRGSSEQYFGPGTRLTVT.

The chain recombines TRBV6-1 with TRBJ2-7; tentative D call: TRBD1 (6 bases). The CDR3 consists of 17 residues. V was pared by 1 base and J by 2 bases, with 18 bases between. The germline V gene has CDR1 MNHNS and CDR2 SASEGT. In DNA form, the CDR3 reads TGTGCCAGCAGTGAAGGACAGGCTGGGTATGAAGCCTACGAGCAGTACTTC. This codes for CASSEGQAGYEAYEQYF.

This clone is a singleton in its sample. The chain has TRBV18 and TRBJ1-1; D ambiguous. The CDR3 extends over 13 amino acids. The V gene's germline CDR1 is KGHSH and CDR2 LQKENI. Trimming took 3 bases from V and 1 from J, leaving 6 bases between them. The CDR3 reads CASSPGENTEAFF. The CDR3 bases are TGTGCCAGCTCACCCGGAGAGAACACTGAAGCTTTCTTT.

The rearrangement joins TRBV6-5 to TRBJ1-6; the match to TRBD1 covers 7 bases. The CDR3 length is 14 residues. Germline CDR1 reads MNHEY; CDR2 reads SVGAGI. The J segment lost 9 bases and the V segment lost 6 bases, leaving 8 bases of the junction unmatched. The CDR3 DNA reads as TGTGCCAGCAGACAAGGACAGGAAAGTTCACCCCTCCACTTT. It translates to CASRQGQESSPLHF.

A single count supports this clone. The rearrangement links TRBV19 to TRBJ2-5; 8 positions match TRBD1. The CDR3 extends over 17 amino acids. Germline values: CDR1 LNHDA, CDR2 SQIVND (reference sequence). Trimming removed 6 bases from V and 6 bases from J; junction bases left unmatched: 18. CDR3 nucleotides: TGTGCCAGTAGCAATATCCTTACCCGACGACAGGGGAAGACCCAGTACTTC. It specifies CASSNILTRRQGKTQYF.

The rearrangement joins TRBV5-1 to TRBJ2-1, with TRBD2 matching 11 bases. Losses at the gene ends were 0 bases for V and 2 bases for J; bases not matched to a gene: 7. This CDR3 comprises 18 residues. Germline V gene sequence: CDR1 SGHRS, CDR2 YFSETQ. CDR3 coding DNA: TGCGCCAGCAGCTTGGACCTAGCGGGGGGAGTGCCCTACAATGAGCAGTTCTTC. Its translation: CASSLDLAGGVPYNEQFF. Using reference TRBV5-1 and TRBJ2-1 for the parts outside the CDR3, the full variable domain is KAGVTQTPRYLIKTRGQQVTLSCSPISGHRSVSWYQQTPGQGLQFLFEYFSETQRNKGNFPGRFSGRQFSNSRSEMNVSTLELGDSALYLCASSLDLAGGVPYNEQFFGPGTRLTVL.

The chain has TRBV10-3 and TRBJ2-3; 7 bases fit TRBD2. After removal of 4 bases from V and 2 bases from J, the junction contained 9 bases not matched to a gene. The CDR3 has 16 residues. CDR1 is ENHRY, CDR2 SYGVKD, per germline. In DNA, the CDR3 is TGTGCCATCAGTGCATACCCTAGCGGACCCACAGATACGCAGTATTTT. It is translated as CAISAYPSGPTDTQYF.

This rearrangement joins TRBV4-2 to TRBJ2-6; D remains unclear. V was cut by 0 bases and J by 12 bases, with 15 bases left in between. The germline V gene has CDR1 LGHNA and CDR2 YNFKEQ. The CDR3 loop spans 15 amino acids. The CDR3 DNA follows: TGTGCCAGCAGCCAAGATAAGAACTCCTACCCCGTCCTGACTTTC. The encoded protein is CASSQDKNSYPVLTF.

DNA of the CDR3: TGTGCCAGCAGCCCTGGACTAGCGGACACAGATACGCAGTATTTT. Translation gives CASSPGLADTDTQYF. This chain links TRBV5-5 with TRBJ2-3; 10 bases agree with TRBD2. Germline lookup yields CDR1 SGHKS and CDR2 YYEKEE (reference sequence). The CDR3 has 15 residues. V lost 4 bases, J lost 2 bases, and 4 bases stayed unmatched.

The J gene is TRBJ2-5, the V gene TRBV5-1; 9 nucleotides align to TRBD1. Trimming took 7 bases from V and 4 from J; bases not matched to a gene: 11. This CDR3 is 15 amino acids long. Germline CDR1 reads SGHRS; CDR2 reads YFSETQ. CDR3 coding DNA: TGCGCCAGCCTGACAGGGGGACGTGGAGGAGAGACCCAGTACTTC. This codes for CASLTGGRGGETQYF.

The genes are TRBV30 and TRBJ2-7; 8 nucleotides agree with TRBD1. The CDR3 has 15 amino acids. V shed 4 bases, J shed 1 base, and the junction held 9 bases outside the gene matches. Germline CDR1 is GTSNPN and CDR2 is SVGIG (reference sequence). The CDR3 protein is CAWMGPGQVSYEQYF. DNA for the CDR3: TGTGCCTGGATGGGACCGGGACAGGTATCCTACGAGCAGTACTTC.

The chain combines TRBV7-2 with TRBJ1-2; no firm D call. The CDR3 has 13 amino acids. V was pared by 5 bases and J by 4 bases, with 11 bases between. Germline assignment: CDR1 SGHTA and CDR2 FQGNSA. The CDR3 sequence: CASSRPPFYGYTF. CDR3 sequence (DNA): TGTGCCAGCAGCCGTCCCCCCTTCTATGGCTACACCTTC.

The chain has TRBV4-2 and TRBJ2-1; TRBD2 matches 7 bases. The germline V gene encodes CDR1 LGHNA and CDR2 YNFKEQ. V was clipped by 0 bases and J by 14 bases; unmatched bases: 16. The CDR3 runs 16 residues. CDR3 amino acids: CASSQERTRGGGSKFF. In nucleotides, the CDR3 is TGTGCCAGCAGCCAAGAACGGACTAGAGGTGGTGGTTCTAAGTTCTTC.

The chain combines TRBV27 with TRBJ2-3, with 13 positions matching TRBD2. This CDR3 is built from 16 residues. The ends lost 5 bases at V and 2 bases at J; junction bases unmatched: 4. CDR1 and CDR2 (germline): MNHEY, SMNVEV (reference sequence). The CDR3 loop reads CASSTGTSGATDTQYF. For the CDR3, the DNA is TGTGCCAGCAGTACCGGGACTAGCGGGGCCACAGATACGCAGTATTTT.

The V and J genes are TRBV19 and TRBJ1-6; the D gene is possibly TRBD1 (6 bases). Between the trimmed V and J ends, which lost 6 bases and 7 bases, there was a span of 22 bases. CDR1 and CDR2 from the germline V gene are LNHDA and SQIVND (reference sequence). The CDR3 totals 17 residues. CDR3 in amino acids: CASRSTPTGLGNSPLHF. The CDR3 nucleotides read TGTGCCAGTAGGTCTACTCCTACAGGGTTGGGGAATTCACCCCTCCACTTT.

The J gene is TRBJ1-1, the V gene TRBV20-1, with no clear D. V lost 3 bases and J lost 0, with 8 bases in between. Germline lookup yields CDR1 DFQATT and CDR2 SNEGSKA (reference sequence). The length of the CDR3 is 13 residues. CDR3 protein: CSASRGMNTEAFF. CDR3 bases: TGCAGTGCTAGTCGGGGAATGAACACTGAAGCTTTCTTT.

The rearrangement links TRBV2 to TRBJ1-6; possibly TRBD1 for D (5 bases). Germline CDR1 and CDR2: SNHLY and FYNNEI. The V end lost 7 bases, the J end lost 9 bases, and 13 bases lay between the germline ends. CDR3 length: 13 residues. The CDR3 loop is CASMMTVGSPLHF. CDR3 coding DNA: TGTGCCAGCATGATGACAGTGGGTTCACCCCTCCACTTT.

The J gene is TRBJ1-3, the V gene TRBV7-8; TRBD1 might be the D (5 bases). The CDR3 runs to 17 residues. Per the germline V gene, CDR1 is SGHVS and CDR2 is FQNEAQ. V was clipped by 0 bases and J by 3 bases, with 15 bases between them. The CDR3 is CASSLALLGAGGNTIYF. CDR3 nucleotide sequence: TGTGCCAGCAGCTTAGCGCTGCTTGGGGCCGGTGGAAACACCATATATTTT. Combining the CDR3 with reference TRBV7-8 and TRBJ1-3 gives the whole variable domain GAGVSQSPRYKVAKRGQDVALRCDPISGHVSLFWYQQALGQGPEFLTYFQNEAQLDKSGLPSDRFFAERPEGSVSTLKIQRTQQEDSAVYLCASSLALLGAGGNTIYFGEGSWLTVV.

The V gene is TRBV4-2, the J gene TRBJ2-7; no clear D gene. Trimming took 0 bases from V and 1 from J, leaving 13 bases between them. The CDR3 runs to 16 residues. CDR1 and CDR2 (germline): LGHNA, YNFKEQ. The CDR3 region is CASSQDTTKQSYEQYF. CDR3 nucleotide sequence: TGTGCCAGCAGCCAAGATACAACGAAACAGTCCTACGAGCAGTACTTC.

This clone was picked up a small number of times. The chain carries TRBV9 and TRBJ2-7, with TRBD1 matching 7 bases. The CDR3 is 15 amino acids. Germline V gene data show CDR1 as SGDLS and CDR2 as YYNGEE. J was trimmed by 5 bases and V by 3 bases; bases with no gene match: 11. This chain's CDR3 is CASSGTGDPLHEQYF. CDR3 bases: TGTGCCAGCAGCGGAACAGGGGATCCTTTACACGAGCAGTACTTC.

There are a few counts of this clone. The gene calls are TRBV7-2 and TRBJ1-1, with TRBD1 as a possible D gene (5 bases). The CDR3 is 14 residues long. Trimming cost V 4 bases and J 5 bases, with 14 bases left between them. Germline V CDR1 and CDR2: SGHTA, FQGNSA. CDR3 coding DNA: TGTGCCAGCAGCTCAGCTGCGGGGGGAACTGAAGCTTTCTTT. This codes for CASSSAAGGTEAFF.

This chain uses TRBV2 with TRBJ2-2; 8 bases match TRBD1. Per germline, CDR1 SNHLY and CDR2 FYNNEI. The junction had 4 bases not matched to a gene; V was cut back by 8 bases and J by 2 bases. The CDR3 runs to 14 residues. CDR3 sequence reads: CASGGQGNTGELFF. The CDR3 bases are TGTGCCAGCGGTGGACAGGGTAACACCGGGGAGCTGTTTTTT. The variable domain in full, completed from reference TRBV2 and TRBJ2-2, reads EPEVTQTPSHQVTQMGQEVILRCVPISNHLYFYWYRQILGQKVEFLVSFYNNEISEKSEIFDDQFSVERPDGSNFTLKIRSTKLEDSAMYFCASGGQGNTGELFFGEGSRLTVL.

The J gene is TRBJ1-4, the V gene TRBV2; a weak D match, TRBD1 (6 bases). CDR1 is SNHLY, CDR2 FYNNEI, per germline. Trimming took 7 bases from V and 8 from J, leaving 17 bases between them. This CDR3 contains 14 residues. The CDR3 region has the DNA TGTGCCAGCAAATTCCTCGGGACATCCGAAAAACTGTTTTTT. It translates to CASKFLGTSEKLFF.

The chain is built from TRBV5-5 and TRBJ1-2; 9 bases agree with TRBD1. CDR3 length equals 17 residues. Trimming took 3 bases from V and 3 from J; bases not matched to a gene: 12. CDR1 is SGHKS, CDR2 YYEKEE, per germline (reference sequence). The CDR3 DNA reads TGTGCCAGCAGCTGGACCTCCTGGGACAGGGTTGACTATGGCTACACCTTC. Protein sequence: CASSWTSWDRVDYGYTF.